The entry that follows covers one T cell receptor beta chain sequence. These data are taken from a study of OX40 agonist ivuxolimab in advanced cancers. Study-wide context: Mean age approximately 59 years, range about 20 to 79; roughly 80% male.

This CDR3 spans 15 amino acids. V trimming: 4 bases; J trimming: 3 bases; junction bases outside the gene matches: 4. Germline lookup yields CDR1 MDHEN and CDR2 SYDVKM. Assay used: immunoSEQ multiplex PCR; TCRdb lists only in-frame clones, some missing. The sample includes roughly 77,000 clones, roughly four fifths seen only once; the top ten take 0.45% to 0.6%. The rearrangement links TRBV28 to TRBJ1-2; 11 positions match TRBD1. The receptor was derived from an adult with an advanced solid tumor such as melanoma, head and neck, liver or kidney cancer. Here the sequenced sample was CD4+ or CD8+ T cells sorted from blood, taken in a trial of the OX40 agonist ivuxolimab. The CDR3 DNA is TGTGCCAGCAGTTCCGGACAGGGGGCGTACTATGGCTACACCTTC. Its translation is CASSSGQGAYYGYTF.